The following is a T cell receptor (beta chain) sequence with its context. Its matching antigen is unknown. A read error may explain this, as a much larger clone is one base away. TCR alpha and beta CDR3 regions were amplified from RNA using iRepertoire nested multiplex PCR. For one-step reverse transcription and amplification, 100-400 ng of tissue mRNA or PBMC total RNA was used. TCRdb re-called the multiplex PCR reads through MiXCR, storing one row per CDR3 protein. There are fewer than 110,000 distinct CDR3 sequences in the sample; under 30% occur only once, and 35% to 55% lies in the top ten. The data stem from a study of glioma-infiltrating T cells. Study-wide results and limits: Very few CDR3 sequences were shared between tissue and blood.

Sequencing was done on a sample of glioma tissue, nonneoplastic brain tissue, or PBMCs (not recorded which). The clonotype comes from a human donor with low-grade glioma or glioblastoma, undergoing nonglioma brain surgery, or in good health (not recorded which).

The chain's CDR3 is CSASRLGSYTF. The CDR3 nucleotides are TGCAGTGCTAGTCGGCTTGGTAGCTACACCTTC. V and J are TRBV20-1 and TRBJ1-2, with unresolved D. V shed 3 bases and J shed 9 bases, with 11 bases lying between them. The CDR3 extends over 11 amino acids. Germline lookup yields CDR1 DFQATT and CDR2 SNEGSKA (reference sequence).